This T cell receptor (beta chain) emerged from a study of blood T cell repertoires in COVID-19. Study in general: The study drew acute and convalescent COVID-19 samples from the United States, Italy and Spain. In each case, the material was cDNA or gDNA derived from T cells, B-cell-depleted T cells, or PBMCs.

As processed by the authors: Estimation of nucleated cell counts was performed using reference gene primer amplification. Assay used: immunoSEQ multiplex PCR; TCRdb lists only in-frame clones, some missing. V and J calls and clone size follow that table, whereas D and trimming were derived from the DNA. The sample contains over 80,000 clones, around 79% of which appear only once. Sequenced input: peripheral blood. The TCR sequence derives from a woman over 75 with active or convalescent COVID-19.

The CDR3 protein is CASSQDVVSLYSPLHF. The DNA for the CDR3 is TGCGCCAGCAGCCAAGATGTCGTGTCCTTGTATTCACCCCTCCACTTT. The chain recombines TRBV4-3 with TRBJ1-6, with D unclear. The CDR3 spans 16 residues. Germline loops: CDR1 LGHNA, CDR2 YSLEER. V lost 0 bases and J 8 bases, leaving 14 bases between the germline ends.